Described below is a single T cell receptor beta chain sequence and its context. The assay was immunoSEQ multiplex PCR, and TCRdb's table has in-frame clones only and misses some. The repertoire holds over 2 million clones, with 85% to 95% as singletons. These data are taken from a study of shared clonotypes between healthy human individuals. This CDR3 has 14 amino acids. V dropped 8 bases and J dropped 2 bases, with 12 bases sitting between them. In germline, CDR1 is SGHTA, CDR2 FQGNSA. The sequence derives from a man between 18 and 35 years old in good health. The sample comprised naive CD4+ T cells sorted from blood. Subset in this sample: CD45RA+ positively selected. V gene TRBV7-2 combines with J gene TRBJ2-2; TRBD2 might be the D (5 bases). Here the CDR3 reads CASSKSGNTGELFF. CDR3 in DNA: TGTGCCAGCTCGAAGAGCGGAAACACCGGGGAGCTGTTTTTT.